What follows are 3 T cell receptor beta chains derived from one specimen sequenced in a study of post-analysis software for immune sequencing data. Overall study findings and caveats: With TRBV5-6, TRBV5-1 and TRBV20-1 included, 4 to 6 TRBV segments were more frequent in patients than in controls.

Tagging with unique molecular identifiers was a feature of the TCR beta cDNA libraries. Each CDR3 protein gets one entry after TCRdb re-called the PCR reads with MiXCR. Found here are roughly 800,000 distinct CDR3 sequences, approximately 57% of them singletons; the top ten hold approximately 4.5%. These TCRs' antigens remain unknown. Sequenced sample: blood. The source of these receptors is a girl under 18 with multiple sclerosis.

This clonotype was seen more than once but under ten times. The CDR3 sequence: CSAARDRTNNEQFF. CDR3 bases: TGCAGTGCCGCGCGGGACAGGACAAACAATGAGCAGTTCTTC. This chain joins TRBV20-1 and TRBJ2-1; 8 bases are shared with TRBD1. With 6 bases clipped from V and 5 bases from J, the junction kept 9 bases outside the gene matches. Looked up from germline, CDR1 is DFQATT and CDR2 is SNEGSKA (reference sequence). CDR3 length: 14 amino acids.

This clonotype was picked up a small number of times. The CDR3 protein is CASSPSILRSGANVLTF. The CDR3 nucleotides are TGTGCCAGCAGCCCCAGCATACTGCGCTCTGGGGCCAACGTCCTGACTTTC. The chain employs TRBV5-6 and TRBJ2-6, with unresolved D. The germline V gene encodes CDR1 SGHDT and CDR2 YYEEEE. This CDR3 contains 17 residues. V lost 4 bases, J lost 0 bases, and 14 bases lay in between.

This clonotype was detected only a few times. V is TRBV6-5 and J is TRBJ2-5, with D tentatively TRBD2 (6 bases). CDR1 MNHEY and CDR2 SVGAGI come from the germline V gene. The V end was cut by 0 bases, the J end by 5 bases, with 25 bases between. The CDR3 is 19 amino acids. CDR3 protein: CASSYSSLKPGVKRETQYF. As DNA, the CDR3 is TGTGCCAGCAGTTACTCCTCCCTTAAGCCGGGGGTAAAGAGGGAGACCCAGTACTTC.